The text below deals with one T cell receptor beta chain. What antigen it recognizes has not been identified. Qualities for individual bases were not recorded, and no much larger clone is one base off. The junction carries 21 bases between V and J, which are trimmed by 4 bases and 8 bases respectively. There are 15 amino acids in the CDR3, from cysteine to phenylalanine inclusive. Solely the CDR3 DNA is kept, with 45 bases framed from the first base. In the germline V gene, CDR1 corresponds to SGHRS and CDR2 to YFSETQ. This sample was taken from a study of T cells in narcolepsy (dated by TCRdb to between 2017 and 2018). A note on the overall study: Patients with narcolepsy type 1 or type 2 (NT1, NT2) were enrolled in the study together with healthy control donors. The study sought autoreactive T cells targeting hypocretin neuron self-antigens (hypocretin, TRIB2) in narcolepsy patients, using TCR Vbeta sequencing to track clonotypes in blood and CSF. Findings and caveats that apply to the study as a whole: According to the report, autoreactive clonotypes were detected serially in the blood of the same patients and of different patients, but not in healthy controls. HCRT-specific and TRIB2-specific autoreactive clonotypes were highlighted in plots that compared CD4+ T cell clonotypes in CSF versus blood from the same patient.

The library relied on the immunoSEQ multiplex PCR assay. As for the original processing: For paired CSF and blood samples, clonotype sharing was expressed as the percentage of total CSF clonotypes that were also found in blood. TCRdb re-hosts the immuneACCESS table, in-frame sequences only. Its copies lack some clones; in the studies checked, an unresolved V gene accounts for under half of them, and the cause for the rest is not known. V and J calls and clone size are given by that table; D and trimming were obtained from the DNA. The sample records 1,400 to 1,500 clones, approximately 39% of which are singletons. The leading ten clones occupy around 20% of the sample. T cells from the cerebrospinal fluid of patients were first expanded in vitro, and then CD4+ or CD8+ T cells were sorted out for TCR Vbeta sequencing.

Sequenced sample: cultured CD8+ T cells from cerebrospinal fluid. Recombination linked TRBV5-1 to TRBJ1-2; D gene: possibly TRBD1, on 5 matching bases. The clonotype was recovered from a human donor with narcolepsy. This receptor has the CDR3 CASSLRNSGAGGYTF. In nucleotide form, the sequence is TGCGCCAGCAGCCTACGGAACAGTGGAGCAGGGGGCTACACCTTC.